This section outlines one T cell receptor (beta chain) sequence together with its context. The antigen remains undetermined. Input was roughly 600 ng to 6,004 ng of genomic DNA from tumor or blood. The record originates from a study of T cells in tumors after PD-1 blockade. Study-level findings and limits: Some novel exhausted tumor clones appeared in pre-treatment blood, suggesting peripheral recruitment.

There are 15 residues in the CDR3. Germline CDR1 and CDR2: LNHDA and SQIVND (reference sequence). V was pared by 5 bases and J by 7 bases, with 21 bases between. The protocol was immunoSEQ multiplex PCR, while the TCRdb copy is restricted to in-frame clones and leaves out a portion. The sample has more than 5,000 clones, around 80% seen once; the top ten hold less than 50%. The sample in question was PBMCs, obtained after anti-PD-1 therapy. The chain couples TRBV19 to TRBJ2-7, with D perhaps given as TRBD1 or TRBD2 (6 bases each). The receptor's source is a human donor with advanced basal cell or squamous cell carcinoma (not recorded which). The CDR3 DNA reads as TGTGCCAGTAGTGGGGGGCTGGAGGGCCGGAGGGAGCAGTACTTC. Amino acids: CASSGGLEGRREQYF.